The rows below give T cell receptor beta chains drawn from one sample of a study of blood T cells in healthy people across ages. Via MiXCR, TCRdb re-called the 5' RACE reads, giving one row per CDR3 protein. Seen here are around 670,000 distinct CDR3 sequences, about 30% observed once, and the top ten hold approximately 14%. Sequencing was carried out using blood. These receptor sequences come from an elderly woman in good health. The CDR3 runs from the conserved cysteine through the conserved F or W. Size is stated for part of the rows, as once, few or many counts, or as a class when the clone is expanded.

TRBJ1-2 TRBV6-1 NA CASSESFYRGDYGYTF
TRBJ2-1 TRBV29-1 many CSTGQVLSYNEQFF
TRBJ1-1 TRBV4-2 many CASSHEGMNTEAFF
TRBJ2-7 TRBV5-5 NA CASSDHPEPLYEQYF
TRBJ2-3 TRBV15 NA CATSYLGRELDTQYF
TRBJ2-3 TRBV28 many CASSLSEWSTDTQYF
TRBJ1-1 TRBV5-1 NA CASSLGPLGGGGAEAFF
TRBJ2-3 TRBV7-9 many CASSFFTDTQYF
TRBJ2-1 TRBV7-8 NA CASSKPSGGVDEQFF
TRBJ1-2 TRBV12-3/TRBV12-4 NA CASSVGTAPTSNYGYTF
TRBJ1-3 TRBV5-6 few CASSHWEFLSGNTIYF
TRBJ2-1 TRBV7-9 many CASSFSTRWDNEQFF
TRBJ2-3 TRBV9 many CASSPFFASGGPTDTQYF
TRBJ2-1 TRBV20-1 many CSARDSGGRIYEQFF
TRBJ1-1 TRBV29-1 NA CSVSTGGNTEAFF
TRBJ2-5 TRBV20-1 many CSASRASGGVQETQYF
TRBJ2-3 TRBV7-9 NA CASSRTDADTQYF
TRBJ1-1 TRBV5-1 NA CASSHGTVMNTEAFF
TRBJ2-1 TRBV20-1 NA CSAREGTRQSNEQVF
TRBJ2-6 TRBV30 NA CTWSQGAGGANVLTF
TRBJ2-7 TRBV28 NA CASSLGLSGGPGQYF
TRBJ2-5 TRBV3-1 many CASSQAPNRDRGQETQYF
TRBJ2-7 TRBV27 many CASSFVYPHEQYF
TRBJ2-7 TRBV20-1 many CSARPFALAGGSYEQYF
TRBJ1-1 TRBV27 few CASSLSTSRTEAFF